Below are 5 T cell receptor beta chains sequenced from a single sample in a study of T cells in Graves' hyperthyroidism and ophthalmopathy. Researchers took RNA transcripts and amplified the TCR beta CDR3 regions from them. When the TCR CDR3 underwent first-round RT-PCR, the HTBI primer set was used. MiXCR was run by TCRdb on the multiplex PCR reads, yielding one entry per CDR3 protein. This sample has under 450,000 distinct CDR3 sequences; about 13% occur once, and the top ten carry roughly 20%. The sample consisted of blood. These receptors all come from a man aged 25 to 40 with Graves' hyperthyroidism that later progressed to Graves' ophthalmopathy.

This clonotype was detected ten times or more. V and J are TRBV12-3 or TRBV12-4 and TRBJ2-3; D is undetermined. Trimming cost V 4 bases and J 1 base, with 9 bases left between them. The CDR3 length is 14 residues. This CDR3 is CASSSLYGTDTQYF. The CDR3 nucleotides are TGTGCCAGCAGTTCCTTATATGGCACAGATACGCAGTATTTT.

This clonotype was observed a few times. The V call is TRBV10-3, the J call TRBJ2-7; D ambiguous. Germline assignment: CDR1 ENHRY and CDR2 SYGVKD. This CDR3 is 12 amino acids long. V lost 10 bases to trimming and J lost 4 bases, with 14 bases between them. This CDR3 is CATAGSFYEQYF. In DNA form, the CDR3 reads TGTGCCACCGCCGGGTCCTTTTACGAGCAGTACTTC.

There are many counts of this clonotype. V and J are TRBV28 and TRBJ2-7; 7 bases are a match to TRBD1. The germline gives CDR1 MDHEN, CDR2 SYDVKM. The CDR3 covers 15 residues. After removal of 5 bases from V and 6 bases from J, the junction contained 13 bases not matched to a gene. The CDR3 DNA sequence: TGTGCCAGCAGTCCTTGGGGGACAGAGGTCTCCGAGCAGTACTTC. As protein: CASSPWGTEVSEQYF.

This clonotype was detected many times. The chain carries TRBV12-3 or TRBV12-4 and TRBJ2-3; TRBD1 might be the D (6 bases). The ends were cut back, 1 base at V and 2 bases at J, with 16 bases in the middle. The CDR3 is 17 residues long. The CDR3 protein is CASSLERTVPNTDTQYF. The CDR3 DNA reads TGTGCCAGCAGTTTAGAAAGGACAGTTCCAAACACAGATACGCAGTATTTT.

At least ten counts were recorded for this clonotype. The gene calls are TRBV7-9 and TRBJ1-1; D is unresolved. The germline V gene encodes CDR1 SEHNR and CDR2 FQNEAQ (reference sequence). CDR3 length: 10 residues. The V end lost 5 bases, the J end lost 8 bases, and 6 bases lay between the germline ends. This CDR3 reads CASSGEEAFF. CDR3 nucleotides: TGTGCCAGCAGCGGAGAGGAAGCTTTCTTT.